These 32 T cell receptor beta chains were all obtained from the same sample, sequenced in a study of T cells in Graves' hyperthyroidism and ophthalmopathy. From RNA transcripts, TCR beta CDR3 regions were amplified. An initial round of RT-PCR targeting the TCR CDR3 relied on the HTBI primer set. TCRdb used MiXCR to reprocess the multiplex PCR reads, holding one entry per CDR3 protein. The sample has 250,000 to 300,000 distinct CDR3 sequences; 10% to 15% are singletons. Sequencing used blood. The receptors here all came from a woman younger than 45 with Graves' hyperthyroidism that later progressed to Graves' ophthalmopathy.

The genes are TRBV6-2 or TRBV6-3 and TRBJ2-1; D is unclear. Germline V lookup: CDR1 MNHEY, CDR2 SVGEGT. The germline V and J ends were trimmed by 2 bases and 0 bases, with 11 bases remaining between them. The CDR3 runs to 16 residues. Written as DNA, the CDR3 is TGTGCCAGCAGTTACCTAGGGAAGAGCTCCTACAATGAGCAGTTCTTC. Protein sequence: CASSYLGKSSYNEQFF.

Only a few counts were recorded for this clonotype. One base away lies a much larger clone, so this may be a sequencing read error. V is TRBV12-3 or TRBV12-4 and J is TRBJ1-2; TRBD1 matches at 9 bases. The junction had 10 bases not matched to a gene; V was cut back by 3 bases and J by 8 bases. The CDR3 runs to 15 residues. The CDR3: CASSLLRGQGDGYTF. The CDR3 DNA sequence: TGTGCCAGCAGTTTGCTAAGGGGACAGGGAGACGGCTACACCTTC.

This clonotype was detected many times. This rearrangement joins TRBV5-5 to TRBJ1-1; D possibly corresponds to TRBD1 (5 bases). The CDR3 contains 13 residues. Germline V gene lookup returns CDR1 SGHKS and CDR2 YYEKEE (reference sequence). Trimming took off 3 bases at V and 5 bases at J, with 11 bases between the two ends. The chain's CDR3 is CASSSEGTTEAFF. CDR3 coding DNA: TGTGCCAGCAGCTCAGAAGGGACGACTGAAGCTTTCTTT.

This clonotype was observed many times. The genes are TRBV11-2 and TRBJ2-2; D unresolved. Germline V gene data show CDR1 as SGHAT and CDR2 as FQNNGV. Trimming took off 4 bases at V and 3 bases at J, with 9 bases between the two ends. The CDR3 is made up of 14 amino acids. The CDR3 sequence is CASSSRTYTGELFF. For the CDR3, the DNA is TGTGCCAGCAGCTCGAGGACCTACACCGGGGAGCTGTTTTTT.

V usage is TRBV19 and J usage is TRBJ2-7, with TRBD1 matching 9 bases. CDR1 is LNHDA and CDR2 is SQIVND in the germline V gene (reference sequence). Unmatched junction bases numbered 12, after V lost 7 bases and J lost 5 bases. The CDR3 is made up of 15 amino acids. CDR3 protein: CASTWDREGSDEQYF. The CDR3 region has the DNA TGTGCCAGTACTTGGGACAGGGAAGGATCCGACGAGCAGTACTTC.

At least ten counts were recorded for this clonotype. V gene TRBV7-9 combines with J gene TRBJ2-5; D uncertain. This CDR3 spans 15 amino acids. Between the trimmed V and J ends, which lost 5 bases and 0 bases, there was a span of 13 bases. Germline CDR1 reads SEHNR; CDR2 reads FQNEAQ (reference sequence). The CDR3 coding sequence is TGTGCCAGCAGCCACCCCGTTGAAGACCAAGAGACCCAGTACTTC. This codes for CASSHPVEDQETQYF.

This clonotype was detected a few times. The rearrangement joins TRBV20-1 to TRBJ2-4, with TRBD2 as a possible D gene (5 bases). Germline CDR1 reads DFQATT; CDR2 reads SNEGSKA (reference sequence). The CDR3 runs 17 residues. V was pared by 1 base and J by 8 bases, with 24 bases between. CDR3 in DNA: TGCAGTGCTAGAGGCTTTGCGCTGTCCTATCCCGGGGACATTCAGTACTTC. This translates into CSARGFALSYPGDIQYF.

This clonotype was counted many times. Written as DNA, the CDR3 is TGTGCCAGCAGTTTCTCGGACAGGGGGCTGAACACTGAAGCTTTCTTT. Encoded protein: CASSFSDRGLNTEAFF. The chain is built from TRBV27 and TRBJ1-1; 11 bases are a match to TRBD1. Germline V lookup: CDR1 MNHEY, CDR2 SMNVEV (reference sequence). This CDR3 is 16 amino acids long. V lost 3 bases, J lost 0 bases, and 3 bases stayed unmatched.

This clonotype was observed many times. The chain is built from TRBV2 and TRBJ2-1, with TRBD2 matching over 9 bases. Unmatched junction bases numbered 14, after V lost 7 bases and J lost 7 bases. In germline, CDR1 is SNHLY, CDR2 FYNNEI. The CDR3 has 16 amino acids. CDR3 loop: CASKGTRLAGKNEQFF. CDR3 coding DNA: TGTGCCAGCAAGGGGACTCGGCTAGCGGGAAAGAATGAGCAGTTCTTC.

CDR3 sequence reads: CASSKIDRGPINEQFF. The CDR3 nucleotides read TGTGCCAGCAGCAAAATAGACAGGGGGCCGATTAATGAGCAGTTCTTC. The chain employs TRBV6-1 and TRBJ2-1; 10 bases line up with TRBD1. The CDR3 runs 16 residues. Germline V gives CDR1 MNHNS, CDR2 SASEGT. Losses at the gene ends were 6 bases for V and 7 bases for J; bases not matched to a gene: 12.

With respect to this clonotype: The junction does not match germline at one end; this may be a read error. The V gene is TRBV10-3, the J gene TRBJ2-3; a possible D gene is TRBD2 (6 bases). The CDR3 covers 17 residues. Germline CDR1 and CDR2: ENHRY and SYGVKD. The CDR3 loop is CASSYSVYSGGADTQYF. The CDR3 region has the DNA TGTGCCAGCAGTTACTCGGTGTACTCCGGGGGTGCAGATACGCAGTATTTT.

This chain's CDR3 is CASSDFLNEQYF. CDR3 bases: TGTGCCAGCAGTGATTTTCTTAACGAGCAGTACTTC. J is TRBJ2-7 and V is TRBV25-1, with no clear D. V lost 3 bases and J 5 bases, leaving 8 bases between the germline ends. Germline V CDR1 and CDR2: MGHDK, SYGVNS. The CDR3 spans 12 residues.

At least ten counts were recorded for this clonotype. The chain employs TRBV4-2 and TRBJ1-2; D is undetermined. V was pared by 0 bases and J by 1 base, with 9 bases between. The CDR3 covers 15 residues. CDR1 and CDR2 (germline): LGHNA, YNFKEQ. DNA of the CDR3: TGTGCCAGCAGCCAAGATGGCCAGAGTAACTATGGCTACACCTTC. Protein product: CASSQDGQSNYGYTF.

The chain uses TRBV4-1 and TRBJ1-2, with a possible D match to TRBD1 (5 bases). Trimming removed 1 base at V and 5 bases at J, with 14 bases between. The CDR3 runs 15 residues. Germline values: CDR1 MGHRA, CDR2 YSYEKL. The CDR3 spells CASSQGGAVIYGYTF. CDR3 nucleotide sequence: TGCGCCAGCAGCCAAGGCGGGGCTGTGATTTATGGCTACACCTTC.

This clonotype came up many times. The chain is built from TRBV28 and TRBJ1-2; 12 nucleotides match TRBD1. This CDR3 region has 15 residues. Germline loops: CDR1 MDHEN, CDR2 SYDVKM. V was pared by 6 bases and J by 4 bases, with 6 bases of the junction left unmatched. The CDR3 DNA sequence: TGTGCCAGCAGGGGGGGGACAGGGGGCTTCTATGGCTACACCTTC. Its translation: CASRGGTGGFYGYTF.

This clonotype was detected many times. V and J are TRBV28 and TRBJ1-6; TRBD1 matches 8 bases. The J segment lost 9 bases and the V segment lost 3 bases, leaving 7 bases of the junction unmatched. This CDR3 has 15 amino acids. The V gene's germline CDR1 is MDHEN and CDR2 SYDVKM. As DNA, the CDR3 is TGTGCCAGCAGTTTTTTGGACAGGGAGCGTTCACCCCTCCACTTT. Translated, it gives CASSFLDRERSPLHF.

This clonotype has a count of ten or more. The chain has TRBV3-1 and TRBJ2-5; D possibly matches TRBD1 or TRBD2 (5 bases each). The CDR3 contains 14 residues. Germline CDR1 and CDR2: LGHDT and YNNKEL (reference sequence). V dropped 6 bases and J dropped 5 bases, with 16 bases sitting between them. CDR3 in DNA: TGTGCCAGCAGTAAGAGGGGCGCCGGGGAGACCCAGTACTTC. Its protein product is CASSKRGAGETQYF.

This clonotype was recorded many times. V gene TRBV13 combines with J gene TRBJ1-1; TRBD1 might be the D (6 bases). The germline CDR1 and CDR2 sequences are PRHDT and FYEKMQ (reference sequence). V was cut by 2 bases and J by 6 bases, with 10 bases left in between. The CDR3 consists of 13 residues. CDR3 in amino acids: CASSLPGAAEAFF. The CDR3 nucleotides are TGTGCCAGCAGCTTACCAGGGGCGGCTGAAGCTTTCTTT.

The CDR3, as DNA: TGCGCCAGCAGCCGTGGGACAGGCCAGACAAGCTCCTATAATTCACCCCTCCACTTT. This gives the protein CASSRGTGQTSSYNSPLHF. The genes are TRBV4-1 and TRBJ1-6; 8 bases map to TRBD1. V shed 4 bases and J 0 bases; nucleotides not matched to a gene: 11. The germline V gene has CDR1 MGHRA and CDR2 YSYEKL. This CDR3 region has 19 residues.

This clonotype was picked up many times. V is TRBV18 and J is TRBJ2-1, with 8 positions matching TRBD2. V lost 0 bases to trimming and J lost 7 bases; unmatched junction nucleotides: 5. From germline, CDR1 is KGHSH and CDR2 LQKENI. The CDR3 is made up of 15 amino acids. The CDR3 is CASSPPGSGKNEQFF. The CDR3 DNA follows: TGTGCCAGCTCACCACCGGGTAGCGGGAAAAATGAGCAGTTCTTC. Drawing the rest from reference TRBV18 and TRBJ2-1, the complete variable domain is NAGVMQNPRHLVRRRGQEARLRCSPMKGHSHVYWYRQLPEEGLKFMVYLQKENIIDESGMPKERFSAEFPKEGPSILRIQQVVRGDSAAYFCASSPPGSGKNEQFFGPGTRLTVL.

Only a few counts were recorded for this clonotype. This rearrangement joins TRBV19 to TRBJ2-1, with 8 bases matching TRBD1. The V gene end was trimmed by 8 bases and the J gene end by 2 bases; junction bases not matched to a gene: 2. Germline V CDR1 and CDR2: LNHDA, SQIVND (reference sequence). The CDR3 totals 13 residues. CDR3 nucleotides: TGTGCCAGTGCACAGGGGGCCTACAATGAGCAGTTCTTC. Its translation is CASAQGAYNEQFF.

This clonotype has at least ten counts. This sequence joins TRBV2 and TRBJ2-1; D uncertain. From germline, CDR1 is SNHLY and CDR2 FYNNEI. The CDR3 sequence is 11 residues long. V gave up 3 bases and J gave up 10 bases, with 7 bases separating them. The CDR3 coding sequence is TGTGCCAGCAGTGACTCAGGAGAGCAGTTCTTC. Protein: CASSDSGEQFF.

In this sample, this clonotype turned up many times. In nucleotides, the CDR3 is TGTGCCAGCAGCCAAGATTCGAAAGGGAACACCGGGGAGCTGTTTTTT. Protein: CASSQDSKGNTGELFF. V and J are TRBV3-1 and TRBJ2-2; D call uncertain. Trimming stripped 0 bases from V and 1 base from J, with 9 bases between. The germline V gene encodes CDR1 LGHDT and CDR2 YNNKEL (reference sequence). The CDR3 sequence is 16 residues long.

This clonotype was recorded at least ten times. The chain couples TRBV12-3 or TRBV12-4 to TRBJ2-7; D is perhaps TRBD2 (6 bases). This CDR3 comprises 14 residues. Trimming left V 3 bases short and J 5 bases short, with 14 bases between. The CDR3 DNA sequence: TGTGCCAGCAGTTTCGGGGGTTCTGTTCACGAGCAGTACTTC. Translating gives CASSFGGSVHEQYF.

This clonotype has only a few counts. This sequence joins TRBV7-3 and TRBJ2-1, with 10 nucleotides matching TRBD2. Trimming removed 7 bases from V and 7 bases from J; junction bases left unmatched: 4. Germline V gene lookup returns CDR1 SGHTA and CDR2 FQGTGA. The CDR3 is made up of 13 amino acids. CDR3 sequence: CASTSSGGNEQFF. The CDR3 DNA is TGTGCCAGCACTAGTAGCGGGGGGAATGAGCAGTTCTTC.

This clonotype was seen repeatedly, ten times or more. This chain links TRBV7-2 with TRBJ2-1; D call uncertain. Germline V gene data show CDR1 as SGHTA and CDR2 as FQGNSA. With 1 base removed from V and 4 bases from J, the gap between germline ends came to 11 bases. This CDR3 has 15 amino acids. The CDR3 loop is CASSLDSWAYNEQFF. In DNA form, the CDR3 reads TGTGCCAGCAGCTTAGACTCATGGGCGTACAATGAGCAGTTCTTC.

This clonotype came up a few times. This chain connects TRBV28 to TRBJ2-7; perhaps D is TRBD1 or TRBD2 (5 bases each). The V gene's germline CDR1 is MDHEN and CDR2 SYDVKM. The CDR3 sequence is 13 residues long. V shed 2 bases and J shed 6 bases, with 11 bases lying between them. The CDR3 loop is CASSLGPGTEQYF. In DNA, the CDR3 is TGTGCCAGCAGTTTAGGCCCAGGGACCGAGCAGTACTTC.

This clonotype appeared many times. The V and J genes are TRBV18 and TRBJ2-3; 7 bases line up with TRBD1. The germline V gene has CDR1 KGHSH and CDR2 LQKENI. V lost 3 bases and J lost 0; bases outside the gene matches: 3. The CDR3 is 15 residues long. Written as DNA, the CDR3 is TGTGCCAGCTCACCGGGGACAGCTAGCACAGATACGCAGTATTTT. Protein sequence: CASSPGTASTDTQYF. Complete variable domain (other parts from reference TRBV18 and TRBJ2-3): NAGVMQNPRHLVRRRGQEARLRCSPMKGHSHVYWYRQLPEEGLKFMVYLQKENIIDESGMPKERFSAEFPKEGPSILRIQQVVRGDSAAYFCASSPGTASTDTQYFGPGTRLTVL.

This clonotype was seen a handful of times. This chain uses TRBV6-1 with TRBJ2-1; D not certain. There are 16 residues in the CDR3. V shed 5 bases and J shed 7 bases, with 21 bases lying between them. In germline, CDR1 is MNHNS, CDR2 SASEGT. The CDR3: CASSPLGPTPENEQFF. CDR3 coding DNA: TGTGCCAGCAGTCCCCTAGGTCCGACACCGGAAAATGAGCAGTTCTTC.

This clonotype was seen many times. The V gene is TRBV7-2, the J gene TRBJ2-7; 15 positions agree with TRBD2. Trimming cost V 3 bases and J 3 bases; bases outside gene matches: 3. The germline V gene encodes CDR1 SGHTA and CDR2 FQGNSA. The CDR3 is made up of 16 amino acids. The CDR3 nucleotides read TGTGCCAGCAGCTTGGGACTAGCGGGAGGAGGCTACGAGCAGTACTTC. Amino acid sequence: CASSLGLAGGGYEQYF.

Only a few counts were recorded for this clonotype. This sequence joins TRBV6-9 and TRBJ1-1; D uncertain. Germline V gene lookup returns CDR1 MNHGY and CDR2 SVAAGI. The CDR3 covers 15 residues. Trimming left V 3 bases short and J 10 bases short, with 21 bases between. The chain's CDR3 is CASSYGPGQQIGAFF. For the CDR3, the DNA is TGTGCCAGCAGTTACGGCCCCGGGCAGCAAATAGGAGCTTTCTTT.

This clonotype has more than one count but fewer than ten. The rearrangement links TRBV2 to TRBJ1-3; no firm D call. The CDR3 has 15 amino acids. Trimming left V 1 base short and J 0 bases short, with 7 bases between. CDR1 SNHLY and CDR2 FYNNEI come from the germline V gene. This CDR3 reads CASSEGTFSGNTIYF. The DNA of the CDR3 is TGTGCCAGCAGTGAAGGGACCTTCTCTGGAAACACCATATATTTT.